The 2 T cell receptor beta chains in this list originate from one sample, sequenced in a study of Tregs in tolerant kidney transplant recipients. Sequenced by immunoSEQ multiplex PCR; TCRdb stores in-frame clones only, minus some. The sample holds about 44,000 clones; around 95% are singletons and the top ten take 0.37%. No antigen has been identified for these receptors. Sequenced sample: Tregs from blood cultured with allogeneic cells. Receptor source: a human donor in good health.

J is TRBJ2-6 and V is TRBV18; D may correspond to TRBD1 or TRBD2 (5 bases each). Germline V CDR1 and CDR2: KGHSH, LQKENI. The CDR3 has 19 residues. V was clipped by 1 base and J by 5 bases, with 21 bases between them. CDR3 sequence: CASSPRGDHSYAWANVLTF. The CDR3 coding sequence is TGTGCCAGCTCACCACGAGGGGATCACTCCTACGCCTGGGCCAACGTCCTGACTTTC.

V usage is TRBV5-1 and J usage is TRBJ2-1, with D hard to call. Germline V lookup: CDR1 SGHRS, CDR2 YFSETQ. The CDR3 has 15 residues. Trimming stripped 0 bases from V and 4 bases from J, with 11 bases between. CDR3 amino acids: CASSLELPSYNEQFF. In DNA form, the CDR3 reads TGCGCCAGCAGCTTGGAGCTTCCTAGTTACAATGAGCAGTTCTTC.